This is a list of T cell receptor beta chains from one sample in a study of cytomegalovirus exposure and HLA in healthy donors. Repertoires were generated with immunoSEQ multiplex PCR, while TCRdb's copy carries only in-frame clones and drops some. The sample holds approximately 150,000 clones, around 78% seen once. Sequences were obtained from PBMCs. Receptors originate from a woman in her forties in good health and CMV-seropositive. The CDR3 runs from the conserved cysteine through the conserved F or W. D genes are given only for firm matches. Some rows mark clone size as missing; the rest say once, few, many or name a class of expanded clone.

J: TRBJ1-3
V: TRBV28
size: -
D: TRBD1
DNA: TGTGCCAGCAGTTTACCGGGACAGAGAAACACCATATATTTT
CDR3: CASSLPGQRNTIYF

J: TRBJ2-7
V: TRBV5-1
size: -
D: TRBD1
DNA: TGCGCCAGCAGCTTGGTACCCCCGGGACAGGTGTTTGAATCCTACGAGCAGTACTTC
CDR3: CASSLVPPGQVFESYEQYF

J: TRBJ1-4
V: TRBV28
size: -
D: -
DNA: TGTGCCAGCAGATCCCCCGGGGAGGTTGAAAAACTGTTTTTT
CDR3: CASRSPGEVEKLFF

J: TRBJ2-7
V: TRBV19
size: -
D: -
DNA: TGTGCCAGTAGTAGGGAGCGGGCCGGGAACTACGAGCAGTACTTC
CDR3: CASSRERAGNYEQYF

J: TRBJ2-2
V: TRBV10-3
size: -
D: TRBD1
DNA: TGTGCCATCAGTGAGTCGGTGACAGGGTTAGTCGGGGAGCTGTTTTTT
CDR3: CAISESVTGLVGELFF

J: TRBJ2-2
V: TRBV5-1
size: -
D: -
DNA: TGCGCCAGCAGCTTATCTTCCGAGACTAGAGATACCGGGGAGCTGTTTTTT
CDR3: CASSLSSETRDTGELFF

J: TRBJ1-5
V: TRBV21-1
size: -
D: -
DNA: TGTGCCAGCAGCAAAGCCGAGACAGGCGAGGGTCAGCCCCAGCATTTT
CDR3: CASSKAETGEGQPQHF

J: TRBJ1-5
V: TRBV19
size: -
D: TRBD1
DNA: TGTGCCAGTAGTAGCCGGGACAGGGGCGAAGGCAATCAGCCCCAGCATTTT
CDR3: CASSSRDRGEGNQPQHF

J: TRBJ2-7
V: TRBV6-5
size: -
D: TRBD1
DNA: TGTGCCAGCAGTTACGCAGGAACAGGGGTCACCTACGAGCAGTACTTC
CDR3: CASSYAGTGVTYEQYF

J: TRBJ1-2
V: TRBV5-6
size: -
D: TRBD1
DNA: TGTGCCAGCAGCCGCCAGGGGGCCGGTGGCTACACCTTC
CDR3: CASSRQGAGGYTF

J: TRBJ2-5
V: TRBV19
size: -
D: -
DNA: TGTGCCAGTAGTAGGTCAGGAGAGACCCAGTACTTC
CDR3: CASSRSGETQYF

J: TRBJ2-1
V: TRBV5-1
size: -
D: -
DNA: TGCGCCAGCAGCTTGGCCTTGGGGGCTTCCTACAATGAGCAGTTCTTC
CDR3: CASSLALGASYNEQFF

J: TRBJ1-4
V: TRBV5-1
size: -
D: -
DNA: TGCGCCAGCAGTCTACTCCAGGGGACTAATGAAAAACTGTTTTTT
CDR3: CASSLLQGTNEKLFF

J: TRBJ2-2
V: TRBV7-9
size: once
D: -
DNA: TGTGCCAGCAGTCAAGTCAGGGACACCGGGGAGCTGTTTTTT
CDR3: CASSQVRDTGELFF

J: TRBJ1-1
V: TRBV2
size: -
D: -
DNA: TGTGCCAGCAGCTGGGGAGGGGACACTGAAGCTTTCTTT
CDR3: CASSWGGDTEAFF

J: TRBJ2-1
V: TRBV13
size: -
D: -
DNA: TGTGCCAGCAGCTTATCGGCAGGGCCTGGGGATGAGCAGTTCTTC
CDR3: CASSLSAGPGDEQFF

J: TRBJ2-7
V: TRBV4-1
size: -
D: -
DNA: TGCGCCAGCAGCCAAGATTTTCTCGCGGGACCGAGCACCTACGAGCAGTACTTC
CDR3: CASSQDFLAGPSTYEQYF

J: TRBJ1-5
V: TRBV6-1
size: -
D: -
DNA: TGTGCCAGCAGTGAAGCGCGAAAAGAGATCAATCAGCCCCAGCATTTT
CDR3: CASSEARKEINQPQHF

J: TRBJ1-3
V: TRBV5-4
size: -
D: -
DNA: TGTGCCAGCAGTATCCAGGGCGCTGGAAACACCATATATTTT
CDR3: CASSIQGAGNTIYF

J: TRBJ1-1
V: TRBV5-1
size: few
D: -
DNA: TGCGCCAGCAGCTTGTTAGTGGACACTGAAGCTTTCTTT
CDR3: CASSLLVDTEAFF

J: TRBJ2-1
V: TRBV9
size: -
D: TRBD2
DNA: TGTGCCAGCAGCCCAATCCGACTAGCGGGGTACAATGAGCAGTTCTTC
CDR3: CASSPIRLAGYNEQFF

J: TRBJ2-5
V: TRBV6-6
size: -
D: -
DNA: TGTGCCAGCAGTTTCCTCAGGGTGGAGACCCAGTACTTC
CDR3: CASSFLRVETQYF

J: TRBJ2-7
V: TRBV28
size: once
D: TRBD2
DNA: TGTGCCGCTAGCGGGGGACTAGCGTTCTACTACGAGCAGTACTTC
CDR3: CAASGGLAFYYEQYF

J: TRBJ2-1
V: TRBV29-1
size: few
D: TRBD1
DNA: TGCAGCGCTATTGGACAGACAGGGGGCCCATACAATGAGCAGTTCTTC
CDR3: CSAIGQTGGPYNEQFF

J: TRBJ2-3
V: TRBV7-9
size: -
D: TRBD2
DNA: TGTGCCAGCAGCTTAGAGGGAGGGCAAACGCAGTATTTT
CDR3: CASSLEGGQTQYF

J: TRBJ2-2
V: TRBV7-2
size: -
D: -
DNA: TGTGCCAGCAGCTTAGTAGACACCGGGGAGCTGTTTTTT
CDR3: CASSLVDTGELFF

J: TRBJ2-7
V: TRBV19
size: -
D: TRBD1
DNA: TGTGCCAGTAGTAGCTTCGTGACAGGGCCCTACGAGCAGTACTTC
CDR3: CASSSFVTGPYEQYF

J: TRBJ1-1
V: TRBV6-5
size: few
D: TRBD1
DNA: TGTGCCAGCACCCAGGGGGATGAAGCTTTCTTT
CDR3: CASTQGDEAFF

J: TRBJ2-2
V: TRBV5-4
size: once
D: -
DNA: TGTGCCAGCAGCTTGGTCGCGTCGGTTAACACCGGGGAGCTGTTTTTT
CDR3: CASSLVASVNTGELFF

J: TRBJ1-2
V: TRBV29-1
size: once
D: TRBD1
DNA: TGCAGCGCGATCGGACAGCTTACAGGGGTTGAGTATGGCTACACCTTC
CDR3: CSAIGQLTGVEYGYTF

J: TRBJ2-1
V: TRBV11-3
size: -
D: -
DNA: TGTGCCAGCAGCGTCCCCGGGGATTATGAGCAGTTCTTC
CDR3: CASSVPGDYEQFF

J: TRBJ2-1
V: TRBV11-3
size: -
D: -
DNA: TGTGCCAGCAGCTTAAGTAGGGCGGGAATCAATGAGCAGTTCTTC
CDR3: CASSLSRAGINEQFF

J: TRBJ2-3
V: TRBV5-1
size: -
D: -
DNA: TGCGCCAGCACCAACGGGAAGAGAACAGATACGCAGTATTTT
CDR3: CASTNGKRTDTQYF

J: TRBJ2-7
V: TRBV29-1
size: -
D: TRBD1
DNA: TGCAGCGTTGAAACAGGGGATTACGAGCAGTACTTC
CDR3: CSVETGDYEQYF

J: TRBJ2-5
V: TRBV10-2
size: few
D: TRBD1
DNA: TGCGCCAGCAAGCCCTTACAGGGGTCTCAAGAGACCCAGTACTTC
CDR3: CASKPLQGSQETQYF

J: TRBJ2-7
V: TRBV5-1
size: -
D: TRBD2
DNA: TGCGCCAGCAGCTTCCCGGGGATAGCGGGGTCAAGCGAGCAGTACTTC
CDR3: CASSFPGIAGSSEQYF